What follows are 25 T cell receptor beta chains derived from one specimen sequenced in a study of CD8 T cells in Susac syndrome. RNA, at roughly 0.5 to 1 ug, was reverse transcribed with random hexamers. MiXCR was run by TCRdb on the immunoSEQ multiplex PCR reads, yielding one entry per CDR3 protein. The data hold about 200,000 distinct CDR3 sequences, with roughly 95% observed a single time. Material for sequencing was CD4+ T cells from PBMCs. These receptors were obtained from a human donor with multiple sclerosis.

The chain combines TRBV20-1 with TRBJ2-1, with TRBD2 matching 13 bases. V dropped 1 base and J dropped 7; count of bases not matched to a gene: 7. Germline loops: CDR1 DFQATT, CDR2 SNEGSKA (reference sequence). The CDR3 covers 16 residues. CDR3 region: CSARVQGLAGRNEQFF. The CDR3 DNA sequence: TGCAGTGCTAGAGTCCAGGGACTAGCGGGACGGAATGAGCAGTTCTTC.

This clonotype has only one observation. The chain recombines TRBV20-1 with TRBJ2-1; perhaps TRBD1 as D (6 bases). With 6 bases removed from V and 7 bases from J, the gap between germline ends came to 10 bases. Germline CDR1 is DFQATT and CDR2 is SNEGSKA (reference sequence). There are 11 residues in the CDR3. CDR3 sequence: CSAVQGNEQFF. CDR3 nucleotide sequence: TGCAGTGCCGTCCAGGGGAATGAGCAGTTCTTC.

The V call is TRBV29-1, the J call TRBJ1-5, with D perhaps TRBD1 (5 bases). Looked up from germline, CDR1 is SQVTM and CDR2 is ANQGSEA. There are 13 residues in the CDR3. Trimming left V 6 bases short and J 0 bases short, with 9 bases between. CDR3 in amino acids: CSVQTDSNQPQHF. CDR3 in DNA: TGCAGCGTGCAGACAGATAGCAATCAGCCCCAGCATTTT.

This clonotype appeared a single time. The chain couples TRBV29-1 to TRBJ2-1, with TRBD1 matching over 10 bases. The V gene's germline CDR1 is SQVTM and CDR2 ANQGSEA. CDR3 size: 16 residues. J lost 3 bases, V lost 2 bases, and 7 bases had no gene match. CDR3 sequence: CSVERDRGLNYNEQFF. DNA for the CDR3: TGCAGCGTTGAAAGGGACAGGGGTCTTAACTACAATGAGCAGTTCTTC.

The rearrangement joins TRBV20-1 to TRBJ2-3, with TRBD2 as a possible D gene (6 bases). V shed 0 bases and J shed 1 base, with 11 bases lying between them. CDR1 and CDR2 (germline): DFQATT, SNEGSKA (reference sequence). The CDR3 spans 15 residues. The chain's CDR3 is CSARERGSGTDTQYF. The DNA for the CDR3 is TGCAGTGCTAGAGAACGGGGGAGTGGCACAGATACGCAGTATTTT.

The rearrangement joins TRBV19 to TRBJ1-5; no clear D. The CDR3 sequence is 12 residues long. V was cut by 3 bases and J by 6 bases, with 6 bases left in between. CDR1 LNHDA and CDR2 SQIVND come from the germline V gene (reference sequence). The CDR3 bases are TGTGCCAGTAGTATCCGGGGTCAGCCCCAGCATTTT. It is translated as CASSIRGQPQHF.

The gene calls are TRBV20-1 and TRBJ2-7, with TRBD1 as a possible D gene (6 bases). Per germline, CDR1 DFQATT and CDR2 SNEGSKA (reference sequence). The CDR3 runs 12 residues. V was shortened by 3 bases and J by 3 bases, with 9 bases between the two germline ends. In DNA, the CDR3 is TGCAGTGCTAGGGACAGCCTCTACGAGCAGTACTTC. Translating gives CSARDSLYEQYF.

The chain joins TRBV20-1 to TRBJ2-7, with TRBD2 as a possible D gene (8 bases). This CDR3 region has 15 residues. V was trimmed by 6 bases and J by 2 bases, leaving 20 bases between them. Germline V gene lookup returns CDR1 DFQATT and CDR2 SNEGSKA (reference sequence). CDR3 coding DNA: TGCAGTGCCCCAACGGGGGGGACAGCAACCTACGAGCAGTACTTC. Translating gives CSAPTGGTATYEQYF.

The chain couples TRBV3-1 to TRBJ2-7, with 7 bases identical to TRBD1. V was clipped by 0 bases and J by 5 bases; unmatched bases: 13. Per germline, CDR1 LGHDT and CDR2 YNNKEL (reference sequence). The CDR3 runs 17 residues. This CDR3 is CASSQETGPPKSHEQYF. For the CDR3, the DNA is TGTGCCAGCAGCCAAGAGACAGGGCCTCCAAAGTCTCACGAGCAGTACTTC.

The CDR3 nucleotides are TGTGCCAGCTCACCGCGTCAAGAGACCCAGTACTTC. It translates to CASSPRQETQYF. The chain links TRBV18 to TRBJ2-5; D not certain. The CDR3 is made up of 12 amino acids. V dropped 3 bases and J dropped 2 bases, with 4 bases sitting between them. Germline V CDR1 and CDR2: KGHSH, LQKENI. The full variable domain, with the rest looked up from reference TRBV18 and TRBJ2-5, is NAGVMQNPRHLVRRRGQEARLRCSPMKGHSHVYWYRQLPEEGLKFMVYLQKENIIDESGMPKERFSAEFPKEGPSILRIQQVVRGDSAAYFCASSPRQETQYFGPGTRLLVL.

The V call is TRBV7-9, the J call TRBJ1-1; D unresolved. This CDR3 contains 14 residues. The V gene's germline CDR1 is SEHNR and CDR2 FQNEAQ (reference sequence). The V end lost 5 bases, the J end lost 0 bases, and 10 bases lay between the germline ends. The CDR3 region has the DNA TGTGCCAGCAGCGAAGGTGGCTTGAACACTGAAGCTTTCTTT. It yields the protein CASSEGGLNTEAFF.

The chain couples TRBV20-1 to TRBJ2-1; no clear D. Germline V gene data show CDR1 as DFQATT and CDR2 as SNEGSKA (reference sequence). The CDR3 totals 11 residues. The V gene lost 5 bases and the J gene lost 4 bases, with 6 bases spanning the gap. The CDR3 DNA is TGCAGTGCTGTAATATACAATGAGCAGTTCTTC. Translated, it gives CSAVIYNEQFF.

In its sample, this clonotype was seen once. This chain joins TRBV24-1 and TRBJ2-1; 7 bases match TRBD2. The trim removed 5 bases at V and 1 base at J, leaving 4 bases unmatched. Germline CDR1 KGHDR, CDR2 SFDVKD. The CDR3 consists of 15 residues. The CDR3 loop reads CATSVGGSSYNEQFF. Written as DNA, the CDR3 is TGTGCCACCAGTGTAGGCGGGAGTTCCTACAATGAGCAGTTCTTC.

The J gene is TRBJ2-7, the V gene TRBV12-3 or TRBV12-4, with D perhaps matching TRBD1 (6 bases). The V gene lost 5 bases and the J gene lost 0 bases, with 11 bases spanning the gap. The CDR3 length is 14 residues. Here the CDR3 reads CASSNGQFSYEQYF. The CDR3 coding sequence is TGTGCCAGCAGTAATGGACAGTTCTCCTACGAGCAGTACTTC.

This sequence joins TRBV18 and TRBJ2-5; 7 bases agree with TRBD2. With V trimmed by 2 bases and J by 5 bases, 2 bases remained unmatched. The CDR3 totals 13 residues. The germline V gene has CDR1 KGHSH and CDR2 LQKENI. CDR3 residues: CASSPNGRETQYF. The CDR3 DNA sequence: TGTGCCAGCTCACCAAACGGGAGGGAGACCCAGTACTTC.

J is TRBJ2-3 and V is TRBV4-2; D perhaps matches TRBD2 (6 bases). The V gene lost 1 base and the J gene lost 3 bases, with 17 bases spanning the gap. This CDR3 region has 17 residues. CDR1 LGHNA and CDR2 YNFKEQ come from the germline V gene. CDR3 protein: CASSQGMGVEGTDTQYF. Here the CDR3 DNA reads TGTGCCAGCAGCCAAGGCATGGGGGTGGAGGGGACAGATACGCAGTATTTT.

The chain combines TRBV20-1 with TRBJ2-1; 7 bases are shared with TRBD2. This CDR3 spans 15 amino acids. V was pared by 4 bases and J by 7 bases, with 13 bases of the junction left unmatched. Germline lookup yields CDR1 DFQATT and CDR2 SNEGSKA (reference sequence). The CDR3 protein is CSATSGQTYRNEQFF. The CDR3 bases are TGCAGTGCTACTAGCGGCCAAACTTACAGGAATGAGCAGTTCTTC.

This clonotype appeared a single time. V is TRBV12-3 or TRBV12-4 and J is TRBJ2-3; TRBD1 might be the D (6 bases). V lost 7 bases, J lost 4 bases, and 12 bases lay in between. The CDR3 is made up of 13 amino acids. The chain's CDR3 is CASTHRVADTQYF. In nucleotides, the CDR3 is TGTGCCAGCACCCACAGGGTCGCAGATACGCAGTATTTT.

The chain links TRBV28 to TRBJ1-1, with D perhaps TRBD1 (5 bases). The CDR3 runs to 12 residues. V gave up 4 bases and J gave up 5 bases, with 8 bases separating them. Germline lookup yields CDR1 MDHEN and CDR2 SYDVKM. This CDR3 reads CASSSQATEAFF. The CDR3 DNA follows: TGTGCCAGCAGTTCACAGGCGACTGAAGCTTTCTTT.

The J gene is TRBJ2-5, the V gene TRBV29-1; TRBD2 aligns across 7 bases. CDR1 SQVTM and CDR2 ANQGSEA come from the germline V gene. CDR3 length: 11 residues. Trimming cost V 8 bases and J 4 bases; bases outside gene matches: 4. This chain's CDR3 is CSIWGGETQYF. For the CDR3, the DNA is TGCAGCATTTGGGGGGGAGAGACCCAGTACTTC.

The J gene is TRBJ2-3, the V gene TRBV3-1, with 8 bases identical to TRBD1. The CDR3 runs 17 residues. The germline CDR1 and CDR2 sequences are LGHDT and YNNKEL (reference sequence). The J segment lost 5 bases and the V segment lost 1 base, leaving 11 bases of the junction unmatched. The CDR3 protein is CASSQVGFRGLVDTQYF. CDR3 nucleotide sequence: TGTGCCAGCAGCCAAGTAGGGTTCAGGGGGCTGGTAGATACGCAGTATTTT.

The chain employs TRBV5-1 and TRBJ2-1; D could derive from TRBD1 or TRBD2 (5 bases each). The V gene's germline CDR1 is SGHRS and CDR2 YFSETQ. The CDR3 loop spans 14 amino acids. V shed 3 bases and J shed 8 bases, with 15 bases lying between them. CDR3: CASSSGTSSHEQFF. In nucleotides, the CDR3 is TGCGCCAGCAGCTCTGGGACCTCGAGCCATGAGCAGTTCTTC.

The rearrangement joins TRBV30 to TRBJ1-2; D is perhaps TRBD1 (6 bases). This CDR3 has 13 amino acids. V dropped 4 bases and J dropped 6 bases, with 15 bases sitting between them. Germline values: CDR1 GTSNPN, CDR2 SVGIG (reference sequence). This CDR3 is CAWTRDRTNGYTF. The CDR3 DNA reads TGTGCCTGGACTAGAGACAGGACGAATGGCTACACCTTC.

V is TRBV5-1 and J is TRBJ2-5, with D possibly TRBD2 on 7 matching bases. Looked up from germline, CDR1 is SGHRS and CDR2 is YFSETQ. The V end was cut by 1 base, the J end by 3 bases, with 16 bases between. The CDR3 contains 16 residues. The CDR3 DNA reads TGCGCCAGCAGCTTGAGAGCGGGACAAGGTGAAGAGACCCAGTACTTC. Translated: CASSLRAGQGEETQYF. The full variable domain, in which reference TRBV5-1 and TRBJ2-5 provide the parts outside the CDR3, is KAGVTQTPRYLIKTRGQQVTLSCSPISGHRSVSWYQQTPGQGLQFLFEYFSETQRNKGNFPGRFSGRQFSNSRSEMNVSTLELGDSALYLCASSLRAGQGEETQYFGPGTRLLVL.

The chain employs TRBV12-3 or TRBV12-4 and TRBJ2-7, with D perhaps matching TRBD1 or TRBD2 (5 bases each). CDR3 length equals 14 residues. Between the trimmed V and J ends, which lost 3 bases and 6 bases, there was a span of 15 bases. This CDR3 reads CASSLSRAEGEQYF. CDR3 bases: TGTGCCAGCAGTTTGAGCAGGGCTGAGGGCGAGCAGTACTTC.